These 9 T cell receptor beta chains came from one sample sequenced in a study of blood T cell repertoires in COVID-19 (dated by TCRdb to about 2020). Library preparation used the immunoSEQ multiplex PCR assay. TCRdb took over this immuneACCESS table, retaining in-frame rearrangements with V and J assigned. Such tables are incomplete; in checked studies, under half of the missing clones stem from an unresolved V gene, and the remainder is unexplained. The sample records some 150,000 clones, about 90% of which are singletons. The top ten constitute about 0.55% of the sample. The sample taken for sequencing was peripheral blood. All receptors derive from a man aged 45-65 years with acute or convalescent COVID-19.

V usage is TRBV6-6 and J usage is TRBJ1-5; D is perhaps TRBD1 (5 bases). The CDR3 runs to 13 residues. Trimming shortened V by 6 bases and J by 4 bases, and 10 bases separated the two germline ends. CDR1 and CDR2 (germline): MNHNY, SVGAGI (reference sequence). The CDR3 DNA reads TGTGCCAGCAGGGCTCAGGGAAATCAGCCCCAGCATTTT. It encodes CASRAQGNQPQHF.

The J gene is TRBJ2-5, the V gene TRBV4-1; TRBD2 aligns across 12 bases. The CDR3 spans 16 residues. V dropped 2 bases and J dropped 4; count of bases not matched to a gene: 5. CDR1 MGHRA and CDR2 YSYEKL come from the germline V gene. CDR3 sequence: CASSQSTSGGGETQYF. For the CDR3, the DNA is TGCGCCAGCAGCCAATCGACTAGCGGGGGCGGAGAGACCCAGTACTTC.

J is TRBJ2-2 and V is TRBV6-5; D unresolved. Trimming removed 6 bases from V and 1 base from J, with 9 bases in between. The CDR3 has 14 amino acids. The germline V gene encodes CDR1 MNHEY and CDR2 SVGAGI. The chain's CDR3 is CASRELWNTGELFF. CDR3 bases: TGTGCCAGCAGGGAGTTGTGGAACACCGGGGAGCTGTTTTTT.

The J gene is TRBJ2-3, the V gene TRBV7-2; 8 nucleotides align to TRBD2. The CDR3 totals 14 residues. Germline CDR1 reads SGHTA; CDR2 reads FQGNSA. Losses at the gene ends were 5 bases for V and 2 bases for J; bases not matched to a gene: 3. CDR3 amino acids: CASSPGGATDTQYF. The CDR3 DNA reads as TGTGCCAGCAGCCCCGGGGGGGCCACAGATACGCAGTATTTT.

The V gene is TRBV12-3 or TRBV12-4, the J gene TRBJ2-1; 8 nucleotides match TRBD1. CDR3 length equals 13 residues. Trimming removed 4 bases from V and 9 bases from J; junction bases left unmatched: 5. This CDR3 reads CASSSGTGAEQFF. The DNA of the CDR3 is TGTGCCAGCAGTTCCGGGACAGGTGCTGAGCAGTTCTTC.

The chain employs TRBV6-5 and TRBJ1-6; 9 bases fit TRBD1. J gave up 9 bases and V 5 bases, and 5 bases lay outside the gene matches. Germline CDR1 MNHEY, CDR2 SVGAGI. CDR3 length: 14 amino acids. The CDR3 reads CASSRQGEGSPLHF. As DNA, the CDR3 is TGTGCCAGCAGTAGACAGGGGGAGGGTTCACCCCTCCACTTT.

The rearrangement uses TRBV7-3 and TRBJ2-3; TRBD1 is a possible D gene (5 bases). The CDR3 is 13 residues long. CDR1 is SGHTA and CDR2 is FQGTGA in the germline V gene. V was trimmed by 3 bases and J by 3 bases, leaving 7 bases between them. The CDR3 loop is CASSFKGTDTQYF. The DNA for the CDR3 is TGTGCCAGCAGCTTTAAGGGGACAGATACGCAGTATTTT.

The chain has TRBV5-1 and TRBJ2-1; D is possibly TRBD1 (6 bases). The germline V gene encodes CDR1 SGHRS and CDR2 YFSETQ. This CDR3 has 15 amino acids. V was trimmed by 3 bases and J by 4 bases, leaving 14 bases between them. The CDR3 nucleotides read TGCGCCAGCAGCTCAGGGGCTCCCTTATACAATGAGCAGTTCTTC. It translates to CASSSGAPLYNEQFF.

The CDR3 nucleotides read TGTGCCACCAGCAGAGATAACCGGAATGAGCAGTTCTTC. This sequence encodes CATSRDNRNEQFF. The V gene is TRBV15, the J gene TRBJ2-1; unclear D gene. V was cut by 0 bases and J by 7 bases, with 7 bases left in between. The CDR3 sequence is 13 residues long. Germline values: CDR1 LNHNV, CDR2 YYDKDF (reference sequence). Full variable domain (rest looked up from reference TRBV15 and TRBJ2-1): DAMVIQNPRYQVTQFGKPVTLSCSQTLNHNVMYWYQQKSSQAPKLLFHYYDKDFNNEADTPDNFQSRRPNTSFCFLDIRSPGLGDTAMYLCATSRDNRNEQFFGPGTRLTVL.